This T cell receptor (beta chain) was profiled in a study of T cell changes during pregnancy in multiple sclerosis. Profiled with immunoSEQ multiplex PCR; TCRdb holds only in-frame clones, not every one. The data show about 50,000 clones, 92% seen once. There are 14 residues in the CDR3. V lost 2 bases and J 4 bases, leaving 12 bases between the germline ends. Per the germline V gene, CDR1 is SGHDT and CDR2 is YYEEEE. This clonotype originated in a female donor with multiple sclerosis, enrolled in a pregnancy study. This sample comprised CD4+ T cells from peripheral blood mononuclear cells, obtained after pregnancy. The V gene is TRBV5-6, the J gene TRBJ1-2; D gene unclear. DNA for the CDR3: TGTGCCAGCAGCTTAGGAGTCGTCTCCTATGGCTACACCTTC. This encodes CASSLGVVSYGYTF.